This T cell receptor (beta chain) was identified during a study of T cells after yellow fever vaccination. Study-wide findings and caveats: Booster sampling recovered most clones from primary vaccination (approximately 97% CD4, roughly 88% CD8).

This clonotype was detected a few times. Antigen: not known. CDR3 length equals 15 residues. Germline CDR1 and CDR2: DFQATT and SNEGSKA (reference sequence). V was pared by 4 bases and J by 4 bases, with 16 bases between. Generation of TCR cDNA used 5'RACE template switching (which added a universal primer site and UMIs). TCRdb reprocessed the 5' RACE reads via MiXCR and lists one record per CDR3 protein. The sample records around 310,000 distinct CDR3 sequences, approximately 3.8% being singletons. The V and J genes are TRBV20-1 and TRBJ2-2; D is undetermined. The starting material was PBMCs, obtained on the day of the yellow fever booster vaccination. This receptor was obtained from a man aged 18-30 years who received the YFV17D yellow fever vaccine. The CDR3 region has the DNA TGCAGTGCTACCCCGGGCGTGTCCCGCACCGGGGAGCTGTTTTTT. This encodes CSATPGVSRTGELFF.